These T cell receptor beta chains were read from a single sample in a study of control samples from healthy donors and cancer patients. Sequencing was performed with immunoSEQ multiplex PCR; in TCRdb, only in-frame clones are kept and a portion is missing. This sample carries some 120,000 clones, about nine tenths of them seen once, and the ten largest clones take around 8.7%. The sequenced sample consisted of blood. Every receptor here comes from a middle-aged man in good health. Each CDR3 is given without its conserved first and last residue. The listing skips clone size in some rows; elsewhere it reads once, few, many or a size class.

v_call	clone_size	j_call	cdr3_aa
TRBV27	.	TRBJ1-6	ASSLGAHSPLH
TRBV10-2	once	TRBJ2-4	ASSEMPGQNKNIQY
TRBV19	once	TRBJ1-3	ASSMRYGDISGNTIY
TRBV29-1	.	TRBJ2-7	SVVDRTKGYEQY
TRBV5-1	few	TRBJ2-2	ASSLERAGRTTGELF
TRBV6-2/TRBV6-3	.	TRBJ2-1	ASSWGLGEQF
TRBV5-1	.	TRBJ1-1	ASRSVQGTIAEAF
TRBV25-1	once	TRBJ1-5	ASRRDRPRPHSNQPQH
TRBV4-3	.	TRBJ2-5	ASSQDLFRGKLQETQY
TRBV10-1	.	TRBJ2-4	ASSESRQGFAKNIQY
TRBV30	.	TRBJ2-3	AWRVGGLEDTQY
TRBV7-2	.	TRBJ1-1	ASSSDRGTEAF
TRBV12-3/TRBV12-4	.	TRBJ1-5	ASSLQDQPQH
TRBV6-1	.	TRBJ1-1	ASSESEGLWAF
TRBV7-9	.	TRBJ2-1	ASSLGSGGADEQF
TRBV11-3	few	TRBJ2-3	ASSLDARGRVTDTQY
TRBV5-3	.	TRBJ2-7	ARSLVDETNYEQY
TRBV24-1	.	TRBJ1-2	ATSGAGDGYT
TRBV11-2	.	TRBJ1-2	ASSLARDYGYT
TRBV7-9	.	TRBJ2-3	ASSLAAGGTDTQY
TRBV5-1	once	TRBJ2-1	ASKLSGGNEQF
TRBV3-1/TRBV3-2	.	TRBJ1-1	ASSQVRTGIGTEAF
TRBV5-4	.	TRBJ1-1	ASSPGQGMNTEAF
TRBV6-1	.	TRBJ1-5	ASSEGGHSNQPQH
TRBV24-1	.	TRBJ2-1	ATSDFPNYNEQF
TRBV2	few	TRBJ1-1	ASARDTEAF
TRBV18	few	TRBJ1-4	ASSPGTGNEKLF
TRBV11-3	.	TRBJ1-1	ASSFGQNTEAF
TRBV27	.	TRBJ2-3	ASALGLPSDTQY
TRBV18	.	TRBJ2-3	ASSPPGIDTQY
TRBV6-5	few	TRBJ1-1	ASSYRNTEAF
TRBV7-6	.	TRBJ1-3	ASSRGQGYFNTIY
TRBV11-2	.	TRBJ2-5	AKTPGTGCQETQY
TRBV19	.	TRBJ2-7	ASSRTAGNEQY
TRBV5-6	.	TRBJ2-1	ASSLVGNYNEQF
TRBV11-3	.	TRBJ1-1	ASSLDPGRGKDGAF
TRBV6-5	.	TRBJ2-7	ASSYAITGSSYEQY
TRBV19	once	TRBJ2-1	ASSIEGWGSYNEQF
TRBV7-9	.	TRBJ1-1	ASSLMGHTEAF
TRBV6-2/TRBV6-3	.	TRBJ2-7	ASSGQAYEQY
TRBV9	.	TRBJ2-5	ASSSWTGQETQY
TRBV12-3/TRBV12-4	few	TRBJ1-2	ASSLGFFAGYT
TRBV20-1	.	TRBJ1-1	STHRGYEAF
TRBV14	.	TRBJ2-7	ASSQGRANYVQY
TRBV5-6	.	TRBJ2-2	ASSLDRGRINTGELF
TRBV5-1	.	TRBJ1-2	ASSLGGGYT
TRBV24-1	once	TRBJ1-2	ATSVGINYGYT
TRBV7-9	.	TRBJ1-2	ASSPPPWAGYGYT